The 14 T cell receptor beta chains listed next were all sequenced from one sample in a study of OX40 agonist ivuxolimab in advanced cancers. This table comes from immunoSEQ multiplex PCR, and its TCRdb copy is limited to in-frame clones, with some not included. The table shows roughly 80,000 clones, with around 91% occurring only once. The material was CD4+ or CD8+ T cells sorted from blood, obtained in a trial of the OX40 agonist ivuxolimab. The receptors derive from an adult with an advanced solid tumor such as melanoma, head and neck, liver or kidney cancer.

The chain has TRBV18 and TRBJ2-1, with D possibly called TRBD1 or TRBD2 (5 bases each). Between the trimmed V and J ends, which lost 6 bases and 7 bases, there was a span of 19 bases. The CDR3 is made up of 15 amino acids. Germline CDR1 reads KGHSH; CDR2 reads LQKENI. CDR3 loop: CASSPSGLAENEQFF. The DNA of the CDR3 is TGTGCCAGCTCCCCGTCGGGGCTAGCCGAGAATGAGCAGTTCTTC.

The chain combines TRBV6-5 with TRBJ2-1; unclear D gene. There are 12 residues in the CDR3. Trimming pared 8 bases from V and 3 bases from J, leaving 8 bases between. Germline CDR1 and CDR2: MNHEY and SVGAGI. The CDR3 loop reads CASRRDYNEQFF. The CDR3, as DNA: TGTGCCAGCCGTAGGGACTACAATGAGCAGTTCTTC.

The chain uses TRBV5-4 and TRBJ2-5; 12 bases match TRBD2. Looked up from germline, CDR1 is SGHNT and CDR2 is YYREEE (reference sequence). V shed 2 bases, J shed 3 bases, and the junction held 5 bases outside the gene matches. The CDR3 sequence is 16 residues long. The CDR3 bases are TGTGCCAGCAGCTTCTCCCTAGCGGGAGGGAAAGAGACCCAGTACTTC. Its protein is CASSFSLAGGKETQYF.

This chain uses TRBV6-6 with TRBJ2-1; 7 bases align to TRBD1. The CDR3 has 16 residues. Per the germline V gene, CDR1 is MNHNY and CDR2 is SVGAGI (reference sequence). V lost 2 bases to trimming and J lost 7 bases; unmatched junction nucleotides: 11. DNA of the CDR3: TGTGCCAGCAGTTACCCGATAGACAGGGTCATGAATGAGCAGTTCTTC. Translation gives CASSYPIDRVMNEQFF.

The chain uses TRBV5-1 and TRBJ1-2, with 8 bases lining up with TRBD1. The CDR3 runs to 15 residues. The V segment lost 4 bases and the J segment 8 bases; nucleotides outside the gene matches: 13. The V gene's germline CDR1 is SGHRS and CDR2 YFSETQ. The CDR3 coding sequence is TGCGCCAGCAGCCTGGGGGGACAGGCCACAGGAGGCTACACCTTC. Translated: CASSLGGQATGGYTF.

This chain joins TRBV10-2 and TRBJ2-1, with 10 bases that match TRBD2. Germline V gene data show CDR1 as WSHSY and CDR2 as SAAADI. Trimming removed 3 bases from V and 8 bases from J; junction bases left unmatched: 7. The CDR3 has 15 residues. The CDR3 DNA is TGCGCCAGCAGTGACAGACTAGCGGGTGTAGATGAGCAGTTCTTC. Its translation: CASSDRLAGVDEQFF.

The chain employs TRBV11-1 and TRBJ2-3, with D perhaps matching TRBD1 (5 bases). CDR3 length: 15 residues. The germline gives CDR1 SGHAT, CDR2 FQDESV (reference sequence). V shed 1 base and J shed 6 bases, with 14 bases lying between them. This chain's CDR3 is CASSLVQGGSDTQYF. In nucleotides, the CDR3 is TGTGCCAGCAGCTTAGTTCAGGGTGGATCGGATACGCAGTATTTT.

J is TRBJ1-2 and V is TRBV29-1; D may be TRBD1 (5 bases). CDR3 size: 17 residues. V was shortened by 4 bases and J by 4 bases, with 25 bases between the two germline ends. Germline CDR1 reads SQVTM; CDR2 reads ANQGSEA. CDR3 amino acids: CSVVLSGRSRGVYGYTF. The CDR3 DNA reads TGCAGCGTTGTTCTTTCGGGGCGTTCGAGAGGAGTCTATGGCTACACCTTC.

The CDR3 loop is CASMSAPQSYGYTF. The CDR3 nucleotides are TGCGCCAGCATGTCCGCCCCACAGAGCTATGGCTACACCTTC. This chain links TRBV5-1 with TRBJ1-2; no clear D. Germline V gene sequence: CDR1 SGHRS, CDR2 YFSETQ. V shed 6 bases and J shed 4 bases, with 16 bases lying between them. There are 14 residues in the CDR3.

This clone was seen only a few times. CDR3 amino acids: CASSRGTGGFRSSGNTIYF. The CDR3 DNA sequence: TGTGCCAGTAGCAGAGGGACAGGGGGCTTTAGATCCTCTGGAAACACCATATATTTT. The gene calls are TRBV19 and TRBJ1-3, with 12 bases identical to TRBD1. CDR3 length: 19 amino acids. Trimming removed 6 bases from V and 0 bases from J; junction bases left unmatched: 12. Germline loops: CDR1 LNHDA, CDR2 SQIVND (reference sequence).

CDR3 residues: CAISASDRGDNQPQHF. The DNA for the CDR3 is TGTGCCATCAGTGCATCGGACAGGGGAGACAATCAGCCCCAGCATTTT. The J gene is TRBJ1-5, the V gene TRBV10-3; 9 nucleotides align to TRBD1. Trimming removed 4 bases from V and 3 bases from J; junction bases left unmatched: 7. Germline V gives CDR1 ENHRY, CDR2 SYGVKD. The CDR3 has 16 residues.

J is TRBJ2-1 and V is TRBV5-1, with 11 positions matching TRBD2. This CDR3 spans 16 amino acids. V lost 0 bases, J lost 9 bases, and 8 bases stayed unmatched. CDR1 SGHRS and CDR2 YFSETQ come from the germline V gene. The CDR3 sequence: CASSLAALAGASEQFF. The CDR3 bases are TGCGCCAGCAGCTTGGCCGCACTAGCGGGAGCGAGTGAGCAGTTCTTC.

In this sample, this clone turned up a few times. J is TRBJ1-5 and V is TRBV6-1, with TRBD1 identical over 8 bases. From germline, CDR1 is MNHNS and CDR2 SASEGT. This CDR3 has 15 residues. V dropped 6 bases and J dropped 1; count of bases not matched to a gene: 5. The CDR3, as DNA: TGTGCCAGCAGGAGGACAGGGATGAGCAATCAGCCCCAGCATTTT. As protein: CASRRTGMSNQPQHF.

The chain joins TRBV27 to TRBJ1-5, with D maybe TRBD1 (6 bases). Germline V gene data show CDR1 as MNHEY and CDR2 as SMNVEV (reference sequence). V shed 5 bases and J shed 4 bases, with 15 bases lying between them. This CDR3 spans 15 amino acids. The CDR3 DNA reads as TGTGCCAGCAGTCCTTCGACAGGATGGAATCAGCCCCAGCATTTT. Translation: CASSPSTGWNQPQHF.